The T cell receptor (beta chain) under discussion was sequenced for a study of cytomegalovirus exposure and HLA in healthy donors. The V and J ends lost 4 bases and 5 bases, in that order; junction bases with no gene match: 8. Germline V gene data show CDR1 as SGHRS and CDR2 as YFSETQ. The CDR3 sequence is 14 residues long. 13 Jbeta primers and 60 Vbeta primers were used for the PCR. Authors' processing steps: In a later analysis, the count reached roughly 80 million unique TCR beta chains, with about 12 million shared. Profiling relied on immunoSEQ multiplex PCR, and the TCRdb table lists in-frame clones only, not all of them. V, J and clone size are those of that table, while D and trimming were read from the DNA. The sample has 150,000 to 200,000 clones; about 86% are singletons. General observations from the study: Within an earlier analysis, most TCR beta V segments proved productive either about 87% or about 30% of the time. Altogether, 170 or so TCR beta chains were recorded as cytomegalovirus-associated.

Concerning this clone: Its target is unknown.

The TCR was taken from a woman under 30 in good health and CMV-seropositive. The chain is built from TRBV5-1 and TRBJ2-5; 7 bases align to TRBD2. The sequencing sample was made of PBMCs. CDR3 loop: CASSLTSPGETQYF. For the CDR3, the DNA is TGCGCCAGCAGCCTGACTAGCCCGGGGGAGACCCAGTACTTC.